These 6 T cell receptor beta chains originate from one sample sequenced in a study of technical replicates of blood from a handful of donors. Only in-frame clones appear in the TCRdb table, and some are missing; sequencing was by immunoSEQ multiplex PCR. The sample holds about 97,000 clones, roughly 96% seen once. The specimen sequenced was T cells isolated from PBMCs. These receptors were obtained from a human donor in good health.

This chain uses TRBV27 with TRBJ2-1; 7 bases align to TRBD2. Trimming cost V 2 bases and J 3 bases; bases outside gene matches: 10. CDR1 MNHEY and CDR2 SMNVEV come from the germline V gene (reference sequence). The CDR3 sequence is 17 residues long. CDR3 nucleotide sequence: TGTGCCAGCAGTTTAGCGGGAAGGCGGGAGATCTACAATGAGCAGTTCTTC. Its translation: CASSLAGRREIYNEQFF.

The chain couples TRBV5-1 to TRBJ2-7; D may be TRBD2 (5 bases). CDR3 size: 14 residues. Trimming took 6 bases from V and 6 from J, leaving 19 bases between them. CDR1 and CDR2 from the germline V gene are SGHRS and YFSETQ. CDR3 sequence reads: CASTLKVEGTEQYF. CDR3 coding DNA: TGCGCCAGCACCCTCAAAGTAGAGGGAACCGAGCAGTACTTC.

The chain carries TRBV28 and TRBJ2-7; the D gene is possibly TRBD2 (6 bases). The germline V gene encodes CDR1 MDHEN and CDR2 SYDVKM. Deletions cut 6 bases from V and 4 bases from J, with 16 bases between. The CDR3 is made up of 14 amino acids. The CDR3 sequence: CASRSGGAEYEQYF. CDR3 coding DNA: TGTGCCAGCAGGTCAGGAGGGGCCGAATACGAGCAGTACTTC.

The chain links TRBV29-1 to TRBJ2-7; perhaps TRBD1 as D (5 bases). This CDR3 is 13 amino acids long. Germline V gives CDR1 SQVTM, CDR2 ANQGSEA. V dropped 0 bases and J dropped 3 bases, with 9 bases sitting between them. Here the CDR3 DNA reads TGCAGCGTTGAAGATCGAGACAGCTACGAGCAGTACTTC. Translation: CSVEDRDSYEQYF.

As DNA, the CDR3 is TGTGCCAGCAGTTACATCCCGAACAGCCCGGGGGATGGCTACACCTTC. Its protein is CASSYIPNSPGDGYTF. The chain combines TRBV6-6 with TRBJ1-2; perhaps TRBD1 as D (5 bases). Germline values: CDR1 MNHNY, CDR2 SVGAGI (reference sequence). The V and J ends lost 2 bases and 6 bases respectively, with 19 bases between them. The CDR3 is 16 amino acids.

This rearrangement joins TRBV30 to TRBJ2-7, with 7 bases lining up with TRBD1. The CDR3 consists of 11 residues. The junction had 1 base not matched to a gene; V was cut back by 1 base and J by 7 bases. Germline lookup yields CDR1 GTSNPN and CDR2 SVGIG (reference sequence). CDR3 coding DNA: TGTGCCTGGAGTGGGACAGGAGAGCAGTACTTC. Translated, it gives CAWSGTGEQYF. Variable domain in full (rest from reference TRBV30 and TRBJ2-7): SQTIHQWPATLVQPVGSPLSLECTVEGTSNPNLYWYRQAAGRGLQLLFYSVGIGQISSEVPQNLSASRPQDRQFILSSKKLLLSDSGFYLCAWSGTGEQYFGPGTRLTVT.